This TCR beta chain was recovered during a study of CD8+ T cells in alopecia areata. Study observations and caveats: Greater clonality was observed in lesional scalp samples, especially alopecia totalis/universalis, versus normal scalp. Under tofacitinib, numerous expanded lesional clonotypes remained detectable in scalp and blood.

Treatment meaning: oral pan-JAK inhibitor, 5-10 mg twice daily. Turning to this clone: What it binds is unknown.

RNA extraction was followed by reverse transcription into cDNA, which acted as the sequencing template. Using immunoSEQ multiplex PCR, the repertoire was profiled, and TCRdb retains in-frame clones only, with some absent. The sample yields about 210,000 clones, roughly two fifths seen once. The TCR was taken from a human donor with alopecia areata. Specimen: CD4+ T cells sorted from blood, collected between weeks 30 and 35, from a patient treated with tofacitinib.

CDR3 nucleotides: TGTGCCAGCAGGCGACAGGGGGCTGTAAACACTGAAGCTTTCTTT. Its protein product is CASRRQGAVNTEAFF. The rearrangement joins TRBV2 to TRBJ1-1; TRBD1 matches 10 bases. The CDR3 sequence is 15 residues long. CDR1 and CDR2 (germline): SNHLY, FYNNEI. V was clipped by 6 bases and J by 2 bases; unmatched bases: 6.